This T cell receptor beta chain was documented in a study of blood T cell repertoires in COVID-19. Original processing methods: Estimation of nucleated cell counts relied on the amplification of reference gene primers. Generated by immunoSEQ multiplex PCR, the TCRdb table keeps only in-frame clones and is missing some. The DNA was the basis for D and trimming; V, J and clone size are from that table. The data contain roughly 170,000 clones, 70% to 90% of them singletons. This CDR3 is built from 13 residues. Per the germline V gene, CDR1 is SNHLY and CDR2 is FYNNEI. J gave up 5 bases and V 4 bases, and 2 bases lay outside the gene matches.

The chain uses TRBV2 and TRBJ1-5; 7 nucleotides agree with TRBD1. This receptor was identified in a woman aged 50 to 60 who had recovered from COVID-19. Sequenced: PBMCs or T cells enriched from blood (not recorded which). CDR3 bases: TGTGCCAGCAGTGTAACAGGGGATCAGCCCCAGCATTTT. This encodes CASSVTGDQPQHF.